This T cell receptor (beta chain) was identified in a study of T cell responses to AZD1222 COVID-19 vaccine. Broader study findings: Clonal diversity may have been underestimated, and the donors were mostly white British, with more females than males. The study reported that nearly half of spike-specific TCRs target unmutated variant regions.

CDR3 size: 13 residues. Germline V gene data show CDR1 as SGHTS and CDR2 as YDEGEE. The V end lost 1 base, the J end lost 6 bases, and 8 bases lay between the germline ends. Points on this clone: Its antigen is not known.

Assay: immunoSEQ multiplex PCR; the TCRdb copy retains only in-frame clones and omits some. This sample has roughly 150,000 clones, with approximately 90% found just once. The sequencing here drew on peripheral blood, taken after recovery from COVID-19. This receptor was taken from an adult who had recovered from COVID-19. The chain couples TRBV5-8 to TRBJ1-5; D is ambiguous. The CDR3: CASSLFGFQPQHF. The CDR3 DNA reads TGTGCCAGCAGCTTGTTTGGGTTTCAGCCCCAGCATTTT.